The text below deals with one T cell receptor (beta chain). The antigen is undetermined. The data were obtained in a study of CD8+CD57+ T cells in acquired aplastic anemia. Genomic DNA templated the TCR beta VDJ and CDR3 profiling. TCRdb used MiXCR to reprocess the reads, holding one entry per CDR3 protein. The data show about 180,000 distinct CDR3 sequences, with approximately 48% seen just once and 10% to 15% held by the top ten. Overall study findings and caveats: Common to patients and controls were around 30 CD8+ CDR3 sequences. CD8+ Simpson's diversity in patients was not significantly different from that in controls.

Patients included in sequencing had previously demonstrated CD8+CD57+ cell expansion by flow cytometry. Severe acquired aplastic anemia was diagnosed in all patients. Patients were treatment-naive when blood was sampled. The clonotype was recovered from a human donor with aplastic anemia. Sequences were obtained from sorted CD4+, CD8+, or CD8+CD57+ T cells (not recorded which) from PBMCs.

CDR3 residues: CATSGGARDEQFF. In nucleotides, the CDR3 is TGTGCCACCAGTGGGGGAGCCCGCGATGAGCAGTTCTTC. The chain links TRBV24-1 to TRBJ2-1, with TRBD2 as a possible D gene (5 bases). V was clipped by 5 bases and J by 8 bases, with 12 bases between them. CDR3 length equals 13 residues. Germline values: CDR1 KGHDR, CDR2 SFDVKD.